This T cell receptor (beta chain) was retrieved from a study of blood T cells in healthy people across ages. The V and J ends lost 0 bases and 4 bases respectively, with 9 bases between them. The CDR3 runs to 13 residues. The germline CDR1 and CDR2 sequences are DFQATT and SNEGSKA (reference sequence). Next came a second PCR, run for about 7 to 12 cycles, which used a sample-barcoded 5' primer along with a J-beta primer mix. MiXCR was run by TCRdb on the 5' RACE reads, yielding one entry per CDR3 protein. The sample gives about 1,500,000 distinct CDR3 sequences, under 30% of which show up once; approximately 7.7% is in the top ten.

The V gene is TRBV20-1, the J gene TRBJ1-1, with a possible D match to TRBD1 (5 bases). Sequenced material: blood. The sequence derives from a woman aged 30 to 39 in good health. CDR3 nucleotides: TGCAGTGCTAGAGAGGGCGGGGCCACTGAAGCTTTCTTT. Translated, it gives CSAREGGATEAFF.